This note documents a single T cell receptor beta chain sequence. The data stem from a study of blood T cell repertoires in COVID-19. Study at large: Samples came from the United States, Italy and Spain, spanning acute and convalescent COVID-19. PBMCs, B-cell-depleted T cells, or T cells were the source of the cDNA or gDNA that made up the material.

Source study methods: Counts of nucleated cells, estimated from reference gene primer amplification, were obtained. The repertoire was sequenced with immunoSEQ multiplex PCR; TCRdb's copy has only in-frame clones and lacks some. V, J and clone size derive from that table, while D and trimming were established from the DNA sequence. There are approximately 13,000 clones in the sample; roughly nine tenths occur only once, and around 15% lies in the top ten. Trimming took off 4 bases at V and 2 bases at J, with 9 bases between the two ends. The CDR3 is made up of 14 amino acids. Germline assignment: CDR1 SGHRS and CDR2 YFSETQ.

The specimen sequenced was peripheral blood. The chain has TRBV5-1 and TRBJ1-4; tentatively, D is TRBD1 (5 bases). This receptor was obtained from a human donor with active COVID-19. The donor label of this sample is uncertain. CDR3 protein: CASSHDSTNEKLFF. CDR3 sequence (DNA): TGCGCCAGCAGCCACGACAGCACTAATGAAAAACTGTTTTTT.